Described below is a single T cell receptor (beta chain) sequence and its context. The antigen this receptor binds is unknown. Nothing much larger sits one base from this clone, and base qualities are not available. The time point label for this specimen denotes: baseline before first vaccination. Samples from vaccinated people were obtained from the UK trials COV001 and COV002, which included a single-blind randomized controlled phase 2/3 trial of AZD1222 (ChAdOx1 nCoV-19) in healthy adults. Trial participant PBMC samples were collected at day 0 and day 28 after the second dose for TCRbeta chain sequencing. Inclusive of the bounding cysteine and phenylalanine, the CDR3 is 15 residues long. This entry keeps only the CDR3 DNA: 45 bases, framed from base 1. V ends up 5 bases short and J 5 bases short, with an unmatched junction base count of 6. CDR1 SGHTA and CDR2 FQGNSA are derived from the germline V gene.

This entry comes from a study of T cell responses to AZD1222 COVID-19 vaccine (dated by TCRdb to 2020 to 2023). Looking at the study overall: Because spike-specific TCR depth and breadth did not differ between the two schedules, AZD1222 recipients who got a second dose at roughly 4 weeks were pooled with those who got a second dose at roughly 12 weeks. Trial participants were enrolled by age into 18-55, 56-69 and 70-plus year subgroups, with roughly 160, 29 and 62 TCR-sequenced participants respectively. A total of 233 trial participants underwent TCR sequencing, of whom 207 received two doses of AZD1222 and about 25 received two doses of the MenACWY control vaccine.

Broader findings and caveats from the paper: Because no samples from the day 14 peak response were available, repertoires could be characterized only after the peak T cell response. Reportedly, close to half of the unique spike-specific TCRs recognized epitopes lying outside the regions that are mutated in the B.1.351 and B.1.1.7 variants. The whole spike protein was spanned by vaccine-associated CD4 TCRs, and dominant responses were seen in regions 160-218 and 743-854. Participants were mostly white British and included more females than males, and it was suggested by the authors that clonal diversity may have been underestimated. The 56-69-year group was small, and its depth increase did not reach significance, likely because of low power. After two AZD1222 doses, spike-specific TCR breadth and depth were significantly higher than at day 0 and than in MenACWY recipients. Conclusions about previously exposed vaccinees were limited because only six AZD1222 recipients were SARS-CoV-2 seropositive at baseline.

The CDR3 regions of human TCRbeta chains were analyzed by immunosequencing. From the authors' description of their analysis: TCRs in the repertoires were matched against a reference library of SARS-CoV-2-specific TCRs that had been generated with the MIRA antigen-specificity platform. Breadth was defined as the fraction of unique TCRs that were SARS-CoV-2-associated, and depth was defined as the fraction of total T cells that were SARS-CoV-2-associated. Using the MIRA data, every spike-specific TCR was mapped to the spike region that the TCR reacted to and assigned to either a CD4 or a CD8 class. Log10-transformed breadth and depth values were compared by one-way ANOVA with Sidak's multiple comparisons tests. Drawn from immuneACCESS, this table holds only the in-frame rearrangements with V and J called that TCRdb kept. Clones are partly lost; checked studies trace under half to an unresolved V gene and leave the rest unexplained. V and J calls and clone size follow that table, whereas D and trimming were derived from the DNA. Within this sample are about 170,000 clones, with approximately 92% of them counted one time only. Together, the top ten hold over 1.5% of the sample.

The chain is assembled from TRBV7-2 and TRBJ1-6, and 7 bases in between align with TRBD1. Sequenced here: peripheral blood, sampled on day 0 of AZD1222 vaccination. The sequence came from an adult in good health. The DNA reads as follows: TGTGCCAGCAGCCTAGGGGGCAGGGATAATTCACCCCTCCACTTT. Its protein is CASSLGGRDNSPLHF.